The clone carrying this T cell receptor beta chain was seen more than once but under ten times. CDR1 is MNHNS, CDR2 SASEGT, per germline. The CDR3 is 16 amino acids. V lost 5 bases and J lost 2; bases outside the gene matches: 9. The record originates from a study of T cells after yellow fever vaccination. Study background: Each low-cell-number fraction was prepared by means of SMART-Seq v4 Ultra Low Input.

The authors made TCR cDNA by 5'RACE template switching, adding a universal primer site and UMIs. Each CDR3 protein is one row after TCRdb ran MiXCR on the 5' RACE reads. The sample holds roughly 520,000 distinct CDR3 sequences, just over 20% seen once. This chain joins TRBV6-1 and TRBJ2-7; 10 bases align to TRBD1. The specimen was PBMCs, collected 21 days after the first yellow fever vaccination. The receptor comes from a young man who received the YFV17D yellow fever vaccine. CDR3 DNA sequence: TGTGCCAGCAGTCCCCCAAGAGGGACAGGGGCCTACGAGCAGTACTTC. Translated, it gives CASSPPRGTGAYEQYF.